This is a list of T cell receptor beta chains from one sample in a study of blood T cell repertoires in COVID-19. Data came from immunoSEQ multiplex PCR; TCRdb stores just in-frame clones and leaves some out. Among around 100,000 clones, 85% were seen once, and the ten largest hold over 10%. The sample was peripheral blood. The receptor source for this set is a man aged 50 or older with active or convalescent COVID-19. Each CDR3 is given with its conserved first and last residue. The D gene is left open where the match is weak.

cdr3_aa: CASLGKKGEKLFF; cdr3_nt: TGTGCCAGCTTAGGGAAGAAGGGGGAAAAACTGTTTTTT; j_call: TRBJ1-4; d_call: NA; v_call: TRBV6-5
cdr3_aa: CASSPGAVAYDYTF; cdr3_nt: TGTGCCAGCTCACCAGGGGCAGTAGCCTATGACTACACCTTC; j_call: TRBJ1-2; d_call: NA; v_call: TRBV18
cdr3_aa: CASSLSLSNQPQHF; cdr3_nt: TGTGCCAGCAGTTTATCCCTTAGCAATCAGCCCCAGCATTTT; j_call: TRBJ1-5; d_call: NA; v_call: TRBV28
cdr3_aa: CASSIQATVNTEAFF; cdr3_nt: TGTGCCAGTAGTATTCAGGCAACAGTGAACACTGAAGCTTTCTTT; j_call: TRBJ1-1; d_call: NA; v_call: TRBV19
cdr3_aa: CASSPLPRDGQDGNTIYF; cdr3_nt: TGTGCCAGTAGCCCTCTACCGCGGGACGGACAAGATGGAAACACCATATATTTT; j_call: TRBJ1-3; d_call: NA; v_call: TRBV19
cdr3_aa: CASSLISYTDTQYF; cdr3_nt: TGTGCCAGCAGCTTAATCTCGTACACAGATACGCAGTATTTT; j_call: TRBJ2-3; d_call: NA; v_call: TRBV7-9
cdr3_aa: CASSNRGMGFYNEQFF; cdr3_nt: TGTGCCAGCAGCAACAGGGGGATGGGATTCTACAATGAGCAGTTCTTC; j_call: TRBJ2-1; d_call: TRBD1; v_call: TRBV28
cdr3_aa: CASSRGGGSGANVLTF; cdr3_nt: TGTGCCAGCAGCCGAGGGGGGGGCTCTGGGGCCAACGTCCTGACTTTC; j_call: TRBJ2-6; d_call: NA; v_call: TRBV5-4
cdr3_aa: CASSFLENGNEQFF; cdr3_nt: NA; j_call: TRBJ2-1; d_call: NA; v_call: TRBV27
cdr3_aa: CASSIDQAGSNPQHF; cdr3_nt: TGTGCCAGTAGTATAGACCAGGCAGGGTCAAATCCCCAGCATTTT; j_call: TRBJ1-5; d_call: NA; v_call: TRBV19
cdr3_aa: CATSDLNSYTGELFF; cdr3_nt: TGTGCCACCAGTGATTTGAATAGCTACACCGGGGAGCTGTTTTTT; j_call: TRBJ2-2; d_call: NA; v_call: TRBV24-1
cdr3_aa: CASSFGGGSSYEQYF; cdr3_nt: TGTGCCAGCAGCTTTGGTGGGGGGAGCTCCTACGAGCAGTACTTC; j_call: TRBJ2-7; d_call: NA; v_call: TRBV7-9
cdr3_aa: CASSLADYGLAGYNEQFF; cdr3_nt: TGCGCCAGCAGCTTGGCCGATTACGGCCTAGCGGGATACAATGAGCAGTTCTTC; j_call: TRBJ2-1; d_call: TRBD2; v_call: TRBV5-1
cdr3_aa: CATTESRNTIYF; cdr3_nt: TGTGCCACCACAGAAAGCAGAAACACCATATATTTT; j_call: TRBJ1-3; d_call: NA; v_call: TRBV2
cdr3_aa: CASSAHEARLTGNTIYF; cdr3_nt: TGTGCCAGCAGCGCCCACGAGGCTCGGTTAACTGGAAACACCATATATTTT; j_call: TRBJ1-3; d_call: NA; v_call: TRBV6-4
cdr3_aa: CAWKPGLQVHTQYF; cdr3_nt: TGTGCCTGGAAGCCGGGACTCCAGGTCCATACGCAGTATTTT; j_call: TRBJ2-3; d_call: NA; v_call: TRBV30
cdr3_aa: CASSRGTGDYGYTF; cdr3_nt: TGTGCCAGCAGTAGAGGGACAGGGGACTATGGCTACACCTTC; j_call: TRBJ1-2; d_call: TRBD1; v_call: TRBV6-4